Listed here are 22 T cell receptor beta chains from one sample, sequenced in a study of OX40 agonist ivuxolimab in advanced cancers. The repertoire was sequenced with immunoSEQ multiplex PCR; TCRdb's copy has only in-frame clones and lacks some. The data contain just over 70,000 clones, around 84% of them singletons. Sequences were derived from CD4+ or CD8+ T cells sorted from blood, sampled in a trial of the OX40 agonist ivuxolimab. The source of these receptors is an adult with an advanced solid tumor such as melanoma, head and neck, liver or kidney cancer.

This clone was seen more than once but under ten times. The chain employs TRBV7-6 and TRBJ1-1; TRBD1 aligns across 7 bases. Unmatched junction bases numbered 6, after V lost 5 bases and J lost 3 bases. CDR1 and CDR2 (germline): SGHVS, FNYEAQ. The CDR3 length is 14 residues. The CDR3 DNA follows: TGTGCCAGCAGCCCAAGGACAGGCTACACTGAAGCTTTCTTT. Translated: CASSPRTGYTEAFF. The full variable domain, in which reference TRBV7-6 and TRBJ1-1 provide the parts outside the CDR3, is GAGVSQSPRYKVTKRGQDVALRCDPISGHVSLYWYRQALGQGPEFLTYFNYEAQQDKSGLPNDRFSAERPEGSISTLTIQRTEQRDSAMYRCASSPRTGYTEAFFGQGTRLTVV.

The chain joins TRBV6-5 to TRBJ1-5; 7 bases map to TRBD1. Trimming removed 8 bases from V and 9 bases from J; junction bases left unmatched: 13. The V gene's germline CDR1 is MNHEY and CDR2 SVGAGI. The CDR3 runs to 14 residues. CDR3 DNA sequence: TGTGCCAGCTCCCAAAGCAGGGGGTCTGGGCCCCAGCATTTT. Protein sequence: CASSQSRGSGPQHF.

The J gene is TRBJ2-7, the V gene TRBV6-5, with a tentative D call TRBD1 (6 bases). Germline assignment: CDR1 MNHEY and CDR2 SVGAGI. Trimming shortened V by 0 bases and J by 3 bases, and 15 bases separated the two germline ends. The CDR3 has 16 amino acids. For the CDR3, the DNA is TGTGCCAGCAGTTACTCATCAGGGGCCGTGGGCTACGAGCAGTACTTC. It is translated as CASSYSSGAVGYEQYF.

The gene calls are TRBV18 and TRBJ2-1, with a tentative D call TRBD1 (6 bases). Germline CDR1 KGHSH, CDR2 LQKENI. V lost 6 bases to trimming and J lost 6 bases, with 21 bases between them. The CDR3 runs 16 residues. The CDR3 DNA follows: TGTGCCAGCTCGCGTCTCCTGGCCCAAGGGGGCAATGAGCAGTTCTTC. This translates into CASSRLLAQGGNEQFF.

The chain is built from TRBV30 and TRBJ2-3; weak D call: TRBD2 (6 bases). CDR1 is GTSNPN and CDR2 is SVGIG in the germline V gene (reference sequence). Deletions cut 5 bases from V and 3 bases from J, with 15 bases between. The CDR3 covers 14 residues. The CDR3 loop is CAWSQPLATDTQYF. In DNA form, the CDR3 reads TGTGCCTGGTCCCAACCCCTAGCGACAGATACGCAGTATTTT.

The count of this clone is one. This chain uses TRBV5-1 with TRBJ1-4; 7 nucleotides match TRBD1. The trim removed 1 base at V and 8 bases at J, leaving 8 bases unmatched. This CDR3 spans 15 amino acids. Germline values: CDR1 SGHRS, CDR2 YFSETQ. The CDR3 loop reads CASSLTGTDYEKLFF. For the CDR3, the DNA is TGCGCCAGCAGCTTGACCGGGACAGACTACGAAAAACTGTTTTTT.

The V call is TRBV19, the J call TRBJ1-2; D is uncertain. The ends were cut back, 7 bases at V and 5 bases at J, with 14 bases in the middle. Germline CDR1 LNHDA, CDR2 SQIVND (reference sequence). The CDR3 totals 13 residues. As DNA, the CDR3 is TGTGCCAGTAACAATCGGAAACCTTATGGCTACACCTTC. Amino acids: CASNNRKPYGYTF.

The chain carries TRBV29-1 and TRBJ1-1, with a weak D call TRBD1 (6 bases). The ends were cut back, 7 bases at V and 2 bases at J, with 14 bases in the middle. The CDR3 runs 13 residues. Germline CDR1 is SQVTM and CDR2 is ANQGSEA. The CDR3 nucleotides are TGCAGCGGGAACAGGGACTTCAACACTGAAGCTTTCTTT. Residues: CSGNRDFNTEAFF.

The rearrangement links TRBV4-3 to TRBJ2-7, with unresolved D. This CDR3 has 13 residues. Germline CDR1 LGHNA, CDR2 YSLEER. The V gene lost 2 bases and the J gene lost 9 bases, with 14 bases spanning the gap. The CDR3 DNA is TGCGCCAGCAGCCAACAGGCGACCTCCCCGCAGTACTTC. Translation gives CASSQQATSPQYF.

This rearrangement joins TRBV27 to TRBJ1-5; the D gene is possibly TRBD1 (6 bases). The length of the CDR3 is 19 residues. V lost 6 bases and J lost 4, with 28 bases in between. Germline V gene data show CDR1 as MNHEY and CDR2 as SMNVEV (reference sequence). DNA of the CDR3: TGTGCCAGCAGCCAAACCCAAAGCAACCGGGGGGCGCGGAATCAGCCCCAGCATTTT. Its protein product is CASSQTQSNRGARNQPQHF.

This clone was seen a single time. The V gene is TRBV27, the J gene TRBJ1-1; TRBD1 might be the D (5 bases). Per the germline V gene, CDR1 is MNHEY and CDR2 is SMNVEV (reference sequence). V lost 5 bases, J lost 0 bases, and 13 bases lay in between. The CDR3 length is 15 residues. In DNA, the CDR3 is TGTGCCAGCAGTACCACAGGTTTCATGAACACTGAAGCTTTCTTT. Its protein is CASSTTGFMNTEAFF.

This chain links TRBV29-1 with TRBJ2-7, with D possibly TRBD1 on 5 matching bases. The CDR3 is made up of 13 amino acids. Deletions cut 6 bases from V and 0 bases from J, with 12 bases between. CDR1 and CDR2 (germline): SQVTM, ANQGSEA. As DNA, the CDR3 is TGCAGCGTGAAGGACACGTACTCCTACGAGCAGTACTTC. This encodes CSVKDTYSYEQYF.

There are a few counts of this clone. The chain is built from TRBV27 and TRBJ2-1; TRBD2 agrees at 11 bases. The CDR3 loop spans 17 amino acids. Unmatched junction bases numbered 7, after V lost 2 bases and J lost 4 bases. CDR1 is MNHEY and CDR2 is SMNVEV in the germline V gene (reference sequence). The CDR3 spells CASSLLSSGRPYNEQFF. CDR3 sequence (DNA): TGTGCCAGCAGTTTACTATCTAGCGGGAGGCCTTACAATGAGCAGTTCTTC.

This clone was seen only once. The rearrangement links TRBV7-3 to TRBJ2-2; D might be TRBD1 (6 bases). V lost 5 bases and J 0 bases, leaving 13 bases between the germline ends. Germline V lookup: CDR1 SGHTA, CDR2 FQGTGA. The CDR3 extends over 16 amino acids. CDR3 DNA sequence: TGTGCCAGCAGCCCTAGACAGGACCCGAACACCGGGGAGCTGTTTTTT. Its translation: CASSPRQDPNTGELFF.

The rearrangement joins TRBV11-2 to TRBJ2-5; D possibly corresponds to TRBD1 (5 bases). The CDR3 has 13 residues. Germline assignment: CDR1 SGHAT and CDR2 FQNNGV. With 5 bases removed from V and 1 base from J, the gap between germline ends came to 8 bases. Here the CDR3 reads CASSVDIQETQYF. CDR3 sequence (DNA): TGTGCCAGCAGCGTGGACATCCAAGAGACCCAGTACTTC.

The chain recombines TRBV10-3 with TRBJ2-5, with 8 bases aligning to TRBD1. The CDR3 sequence is 14 residues long. Germline-derived CDR1 and CDR2 are ENHRY and SYGVKD. V shed 4 bases and J 4 bases; nucleotides not matched to a gene: 5. Here the CDR3 DNA reads TGTGCCATCAGTGTCTCCCAGGGGGCAGAGACCCAGTACTTC. Protein sequence: CAISVSQGAETQYF.

The table lists this clone with a few counts. This chain joins TRBV4-1 and TRBJ1-3, with TRBD1 as a possible D gene (5 bases). Between the trimmed V and J ends, which lost 1 base and 0 bases, there was a span of 16 bases. From germline, CDR1 is MGHRA and CDR2 YSYEKL. This CDR3 comprises 18 residues. The CDR3 spells CASSQVDWGLASGNTIYF. DNA of the CDR3: TGCGCCAGCAGCCAAGTGGATTGGGGCCTAGCCTCTGGAAACACCATATATTTT.

This sequence joins TRBV10-3 and TRBJ1-3; the match to TRBD1 covers 7 bases. Germline trimming cut 2 bases from V and 3 bases from J; bases unmatched to any gene: 16. Germline values: CDR1 ENHRY, CDR2 SYGVKD. The CDR3 runs to 19 residues. The CDR3 sequence is CAISEVGGATRGLGNTIYF. DNA of the CDR3: TGTGCCATCAGTGAGGTAGGGGGCGCGACCCGGGGACTTGGAAACACCATATATTTT.

The gene calls are TRBV10-3 and TRBJ2-7; TRBD2 agrees at 7 bases. Germline values: CDR1 ENHRY, CDR2 SYGVKD. This CDR3 is 15 amino acids long. V shed 4 bases and J 5 bases; nucleotides not matched to a gene: 11. CDR3 nucleotides: TGTGCCATCAGTGTTAAAAACGGGGAGGGAAACGAGCAGTACTTC. Translating it yields CAISVKNGEGNEQYF.

The J gene is TRBJ2-1, the V gene TRBV6-4; D unclear. CDR1 is MRHNA and CDR2 is SNTAGT in the germline V gene. The CDR3 runs 15 residues. The V gene lost 2 bases and the J gene lost 9 bases, with 17 bases spanning the gap. CDR3 bases: TGTGCCAGCAGTGACCGAGCTTACGGTTTCGGTGAGCAGTTCTTC. This gives the protein CASSDRAYGFGEQFF.

This clone was counted a few times. The J gene is TRBJ2-1, the V gene TRBV27; D ambiguous. V lost 6 bases and J lost 4, with 10 bases in between. Germline V gene lookup returns CDR1 MNHEY and CDR2 SMNVEV (reference sequence). The CDR3 length is 13 residues. The CDR3 is CASRVRPYNEQFF. CDR3 nucleotide sequence: TGTGCCAGCAGAGTTAGGCCGTACAATGAGCAGTTCTTC.

The J gene is TRBJ1-2, the V gene TRBV19, with unresolved D. Trimming cost V 5 bases and J 8 bases, with 12 bases left between them. Germline V lookup: CDR1 LNHDA, CDR2 SQIVND (reference sequence). This CDR3 is 12 amino acids long. The CDR3: CASSLRTRGYTF. The CDR3 DNA sequence: TGTGCCAGTAGTCTTCGAACGAGAGGCTACACCTTC.